The sequence of this T cell receptor (beta chain) was determined in a study of cytomegalovirus exposure and HLA in healthy donors. This clone was picked up a small number of times. Primers: 60 Vbeta forward and 13 Jbeta reverse. Authors' processing steps: About 12 million of the about 80 million unique TCR beta chains counted in a later analysis were shared. The protocol was immunoSEQ multiplex PCR, while the TCRdb copy is restricted to in-frame clones and leaves out a portion. V and J calls and clone size are as listed in that table; D and trimming were resolved from the DNA. The table has roughly 110,000 clones, less than 70% seen once. This clonotype was sampled from a woman younger than 45 in good health and CMV-seronegative. The sample consisted of PBMCs.

CDR3 nucleotides: TGCAGCGTTGATATGGGGTGGAAGGGGACCGGGGAGCTGTTTTTT. Its translation is CSVDMGWKGTGELFF. V is TRBV29-1 and J is TRBJ2-2; D is possibly TRBD1 (5 bases). The CDR3 spans 15 residues. Germline V CDR1 and CDR2: SQVTM, ANQGSEA. V dropped 3 bases and J dropped 5 bases, with 16 bases sitting between them.